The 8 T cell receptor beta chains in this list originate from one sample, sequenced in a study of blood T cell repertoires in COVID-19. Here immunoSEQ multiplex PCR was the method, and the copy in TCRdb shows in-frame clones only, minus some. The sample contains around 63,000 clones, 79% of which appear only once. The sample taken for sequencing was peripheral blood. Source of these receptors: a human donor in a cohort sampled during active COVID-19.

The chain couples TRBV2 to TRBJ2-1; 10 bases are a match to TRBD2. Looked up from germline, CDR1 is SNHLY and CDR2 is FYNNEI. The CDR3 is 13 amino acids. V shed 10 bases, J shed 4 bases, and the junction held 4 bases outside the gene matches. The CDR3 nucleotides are TGTGCCAAAACTAGCGGGAAATACAATGAGCAGTTCTTC. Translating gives CAKTSGKYNEQFF.

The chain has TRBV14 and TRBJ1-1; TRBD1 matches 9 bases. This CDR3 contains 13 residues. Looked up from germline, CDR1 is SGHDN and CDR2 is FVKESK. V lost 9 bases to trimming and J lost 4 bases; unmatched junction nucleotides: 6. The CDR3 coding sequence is TGTGCCAGTCAGGGACAGGGCTTCACTGAAGCTTTCTTT. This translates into CASQGQGFTEAFF.

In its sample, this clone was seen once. The CDR3 loop reads CASSSGQGVETQYF. The CDR3 nucleotides read TGTGCCAGCAGCTCGGGACAGGGTGTAGAGACCCAGTACTTC. This chain connects TRBV7-6 to TRBJ2-5; 9 bases line up with TRBD1. From germline, CDR1 is SGHVS and CDR2 FNYEAQ. This CDR3 is 14 amino acids long. V shed 4 bases and J 4 bases; nucleotides not matched to a gene: 4.

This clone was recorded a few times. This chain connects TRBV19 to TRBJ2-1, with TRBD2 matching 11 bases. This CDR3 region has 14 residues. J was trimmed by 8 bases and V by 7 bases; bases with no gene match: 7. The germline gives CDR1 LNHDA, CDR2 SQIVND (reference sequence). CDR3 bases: TGTGCCAGTATTGGACTAGCGGGTGGGTATGAGCAGTTCTTC. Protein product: CASIGLAGGYEQFF.

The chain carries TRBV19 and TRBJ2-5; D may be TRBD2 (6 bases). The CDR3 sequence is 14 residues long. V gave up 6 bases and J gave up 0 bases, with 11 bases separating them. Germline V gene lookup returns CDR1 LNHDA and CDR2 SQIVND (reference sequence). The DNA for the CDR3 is TGTGCCAGTAGCAAGGGACTGAACCAAGAGACCCAGTACTTC. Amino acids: CASSKGLNQETQYF.

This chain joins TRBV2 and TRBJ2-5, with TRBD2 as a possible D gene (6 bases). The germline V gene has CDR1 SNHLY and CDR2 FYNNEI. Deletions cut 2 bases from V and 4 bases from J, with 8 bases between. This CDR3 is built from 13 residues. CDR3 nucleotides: TGTGCCAGCAGTGAAATCGGGGGAGAGACCCAGTACTTC. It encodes CASSEIGGETQYF.

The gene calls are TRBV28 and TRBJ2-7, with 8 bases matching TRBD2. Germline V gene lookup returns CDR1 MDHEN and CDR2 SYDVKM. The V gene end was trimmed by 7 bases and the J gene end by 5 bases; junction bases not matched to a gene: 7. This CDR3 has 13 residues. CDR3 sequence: CASKAGVVHEQYF. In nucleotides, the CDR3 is TGTGCCAGCAAAGCGGGAGTAGTCCACGAGCAGTACTTC.

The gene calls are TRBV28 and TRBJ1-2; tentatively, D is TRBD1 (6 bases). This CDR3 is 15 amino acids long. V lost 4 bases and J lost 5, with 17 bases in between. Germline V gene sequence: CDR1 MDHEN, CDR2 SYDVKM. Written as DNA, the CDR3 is TGTGCCAGCAGTTCCCCTTTGGGGGCTGGTTATGGCTACACCTTC. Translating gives CASSSPLGAGYGYTF.